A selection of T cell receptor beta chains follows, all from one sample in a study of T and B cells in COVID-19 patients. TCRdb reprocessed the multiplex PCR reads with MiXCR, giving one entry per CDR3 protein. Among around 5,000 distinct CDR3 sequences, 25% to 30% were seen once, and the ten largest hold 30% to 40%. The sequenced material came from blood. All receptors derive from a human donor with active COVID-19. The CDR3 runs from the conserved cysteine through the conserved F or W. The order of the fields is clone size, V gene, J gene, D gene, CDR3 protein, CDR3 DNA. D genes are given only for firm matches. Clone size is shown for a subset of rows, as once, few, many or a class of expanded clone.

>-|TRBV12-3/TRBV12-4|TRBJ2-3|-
CASSENGGLSTDTQYF
TGTGCCAGCAGTGAAAATGGGGGTTTAAGCACAGATACGCAGTATTTT
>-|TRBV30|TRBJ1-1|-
CAWSVGGNTEAFF
TGTGCCTGGAGTGTTGGAGGGAACACTGAAGCTTTCTTT
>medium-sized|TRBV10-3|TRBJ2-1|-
CAISAGNEQFF
TGTGCCATCAGTGCAGGGAATGAGCAGTTCTTC
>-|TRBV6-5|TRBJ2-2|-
CASKSRRNTGELFF
TGTGCCAGCAAAAGCCGAAGGAACACCGGGGAGCTGTTTTTT
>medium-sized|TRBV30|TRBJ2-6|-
CAWQTVAAGANVLTF
TGTGCCTGGCAAACGGTTGCGGCTGGGGCCAACGTCCTGACTTTC
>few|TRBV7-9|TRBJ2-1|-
CASSLSRDNEQFF
TGTGCCAGCAGCCTCTCCAGGGACAATGAGCAGTTCTTC
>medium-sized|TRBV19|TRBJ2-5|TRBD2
CASSGTIGRETQYF
TGTGCCAGTAGCGGGACTATAGGAAGAGAGACCCAGTACTTC
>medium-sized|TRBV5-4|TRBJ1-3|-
CASSLAGSSGNTIYF
TGTGCCAGCAGCTTGGCGGGGAGCTCTGGAAACACCATATATTTT
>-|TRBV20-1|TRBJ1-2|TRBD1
CSARGTGSANYGYTF
TGCAGTGCTAGGGGGACAGGCTCAGCTAACTATGGCTACACCTTC
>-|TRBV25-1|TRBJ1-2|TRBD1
CASSLRGRNYGYTF
TGTGCCAGCAGTCTCAGGGGGCGTAACTATGGCTACACCTTC
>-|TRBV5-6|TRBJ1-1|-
CASSRTNAEAFF
TGTGCCAGCAGCCGGACTAACGCTGAAGCTTTCTTT
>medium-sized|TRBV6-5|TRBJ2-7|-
CASTNSYEQYF
TGTGCCAGCACTAACTCCTACGAGCAGTACTTC
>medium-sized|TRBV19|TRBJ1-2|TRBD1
CASSTVRDRGSPNYGYTF
TGTGCCAGTAGTACCGTCCGGGACAGGGGCAGTCCTAACTATGGCTACACCTTC
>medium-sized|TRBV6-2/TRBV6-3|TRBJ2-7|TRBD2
CASSPTSASYEQYF
TGTGCCAGCAGTCCCACTAGCGCCTCCTACGAGCAGTACTTC
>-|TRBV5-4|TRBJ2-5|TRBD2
CASSSRGGETQYF
TGTGCCAGCAGCTCGCGGGGGGGGGAGACCCAGTACTTC
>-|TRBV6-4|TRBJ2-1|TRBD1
CASSDGKGANEQFF
TGTGCCAGCAGTGACGGGAAGGGGGCTAATGAGCAGTTCTTC
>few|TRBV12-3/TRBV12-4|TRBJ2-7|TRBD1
CASNLRGQGSYEQYF
TGTGCCAGCAATCTGAGGGGACAGGGATCCTACGAGCAGTACTTC
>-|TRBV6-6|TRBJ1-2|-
CASSTAGGGKTYGYTF
TGTGCCAGCAGTACCGCGGGGGGGGGTAAGACCTATGGCTACACCTTC
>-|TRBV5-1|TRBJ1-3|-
CASSLWGNTIYF
TGCGCCAGCAGCTTATGGGGAAACACCATATATTTT
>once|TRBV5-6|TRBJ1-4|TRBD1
CASSQERGQGFEKLFF
TGTGCCAGCAGCCAAGAGAGGGGACAGGGGTTTGAAAAACTGTTTTTT
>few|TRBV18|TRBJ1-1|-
CASSPNGDTEAFF
TGTGCCAGCTCACCAAACGGGGACACTGAAGCTTTCTTT
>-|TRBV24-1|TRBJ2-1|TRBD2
CATSDTQGGKTSGSHEQFF
TGTGCCACCAGTGACACACAGGGCGGGAAAACTAGCGGGAGTCATGAGCAGTTCTTC
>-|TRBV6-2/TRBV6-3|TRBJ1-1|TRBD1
CASSYAEGTVTFVTEAFF
TGTGCCAGCAGTTACGCGGAGGGGACAGTCACTTTTGTCACTGAAGCTTTCTTT
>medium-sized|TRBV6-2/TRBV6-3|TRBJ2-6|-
CASSEGAGANVLTF
TGTGCCAGCAGTGAAGGGGCCGGGGCCAACGTCCTGACTTTC
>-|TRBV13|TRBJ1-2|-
CASSLKAEVYGYTF
TGTGCCAGCAGCTTAAAGGCAGAAGTCTATGGCTACACCTTC
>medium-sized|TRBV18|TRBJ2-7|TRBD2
CASSSGLASEQYF
TGTGCCAGCTCTTCAGGACTAGCCTCCGAGCAGTACTTC
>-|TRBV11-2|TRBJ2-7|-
CASSLDRGPYEQYF
TGTGCCAGCAGCTTAGACAGGGGTCCCTACGAGCAGTACTTC
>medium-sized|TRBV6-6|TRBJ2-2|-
CASRTGQNTGELFF
TGTGCCAGCAGGACGGGACAGAACACCGGGGAGCTGTTTTTT
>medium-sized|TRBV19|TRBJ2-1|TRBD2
CASSIGTSGGGEQFF
TGTGCCAGTAGTATAGGCACTAGCGGGGGTGGTGAGCAGTTCTTC
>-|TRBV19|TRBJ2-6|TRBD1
CASSAGQGAGANVLTF
TGTGCCAGTAGTGCCGGACAGGGGGCTGGGGCCAACGTCCTGACTTTC
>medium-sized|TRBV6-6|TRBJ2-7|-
CASSGARQGSYEQYF
TGTGCCAGCAGTGGGGCCAGACAAGGCTCCTACGAGCAGTACTTC
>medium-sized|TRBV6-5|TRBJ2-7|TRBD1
CASSPGTARSEQYF
TGTGCCAGCAGTCCCGGGACAGCAAGGAGCGAGCAGTACTTC
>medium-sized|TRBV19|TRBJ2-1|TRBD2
CARPNWRGGDNEQFF
TGTGCCAGGCCGAACTGGCGGGGGGGGGACAATGAGCAGTTCTTC
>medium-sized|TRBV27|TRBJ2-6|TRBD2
CASSLGGEPGANVLTF
TGTGCCAGCAGTTTAGGGGGGGAGCCGGGGGCCAACGTCCTGACTTTC
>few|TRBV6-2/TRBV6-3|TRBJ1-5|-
CASSYQGQPQHF
TGTGCCAGCAGTTATCAGGGACAGCCCCAGCATTTT
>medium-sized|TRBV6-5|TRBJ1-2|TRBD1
CASRDTGTGDYGYTF
TGTGCCAGCAGAGATACCGGGACAGGAGACTATGGCTACACCTTC
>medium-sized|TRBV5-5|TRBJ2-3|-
CASSLGGADVADTQYF
TGTGCCAGCAGCTTGGGAGGGGCCGACGTCGCAGATACGCAGTATTTT
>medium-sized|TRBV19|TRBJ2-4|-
CASSMSGSKNIQYF
TGTGCCAGTAGTATGTCAGGTTCCAAAAACATTCAGTACTTC
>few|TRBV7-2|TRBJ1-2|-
CASSLDRHGGYTF
TGTGCCAGCAGCTTAGACAGGCACGGCGGCTACACCTTC
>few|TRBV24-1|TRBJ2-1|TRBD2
CATSDLTGRSGSPTYNEQFF
TGTGCCACCAGTGATTTAACAGGTCGGAGCGGGAGCCCCACATACAATGAGCAGTTCTTC
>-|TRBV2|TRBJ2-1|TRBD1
CASSTRQGMNEQFF
TGTGCCAGCAGTACCAGACAGGGAATGAATGAGCAGTTCTTC
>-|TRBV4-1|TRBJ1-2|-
CASSQDTGLDYGYTF
TGCGCCAGCAGCCAAGATACAGGGTTGGACTATGGCTACACCTTC
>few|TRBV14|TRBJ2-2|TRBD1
CASSDWDRGTGELFF
TGTGCCAGCAGCGACTGGGACAGGGGTACCGGGGAGCTGTTTTTT
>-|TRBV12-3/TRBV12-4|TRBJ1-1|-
CASSLAELNTEAFF
TGTGCCAGCAGTTTAGCGGAATTGAACACTGAAGCTTTCTTT
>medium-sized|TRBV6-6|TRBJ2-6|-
CASSYGAGPSGANVLTF
TGTGCCAGCAGTTACGGGGCGGGCCCCTCTGGGGCCAACGTCCTGACTTTC
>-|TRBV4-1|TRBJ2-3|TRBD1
CASSQVGQGYFDTQYF
TGCGCCAGCAGCCAAGTGGGACAGGGTTATTTTGATACGCAGTATTTT
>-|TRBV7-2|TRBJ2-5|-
CASSPLEYRLQETQYF
TGTGCCAGCAGCCCCCTAGAGTACCGGCTCCAAGAGACCCAGTACTTC
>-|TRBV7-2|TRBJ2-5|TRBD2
CASSPPRTSGRARETQYF
TGTGCCAGCAGCCCCCCCAGGACTAGCGGGAGGGCTCGAGAGACCCAGTACTTC
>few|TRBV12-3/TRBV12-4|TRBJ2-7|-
CASSPGFEGNEQYF
TGTGCCAGCAGCCCTGGGTTCGAGGGTAACGAGCAGTACTTC
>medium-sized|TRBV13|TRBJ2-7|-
CASSLAGENEQYF
TGTGCCAGCAGCTTAGCGGGGGAGAACGAGCAGTACTTC
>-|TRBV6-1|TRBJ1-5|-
CASSSNGGNQPQHF
TGTGCCAGCAGCTCGAACGGGGGGAATCAGCCCCAGCATTTT
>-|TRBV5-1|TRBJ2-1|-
CASSPLLANEQFF
TGCGCCAGCAGCCCACTACTAGCTAATGAGCAGTTCTTC
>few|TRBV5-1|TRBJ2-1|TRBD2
CASMATSGSNEQFF
TGCGCCAGCATGGCGACTAGCGGGAGCAATGAGCAGTTCTTC
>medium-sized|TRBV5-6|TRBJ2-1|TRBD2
CASSFGLDNEQFF
TGTGCCAGCAGCTTCGGACTAGACAATGAGCAGTTCTTC
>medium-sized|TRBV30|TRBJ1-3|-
CGGTISSGNTIYF
TGTGGGGGGACTATCAGCTCTGGAAACACCATATATTTT
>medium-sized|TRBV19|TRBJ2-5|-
CASSMPRETYQETQYF
TGTGCCAGTAGTATGCCCAGGGAAACGTACCAAGAGACCCAGTACTTC
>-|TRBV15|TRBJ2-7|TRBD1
CATSRSGQGRSHEQYF
TGTGCCACCAGCCGAAGTGGACAGGGAAGGAGCCACGAGCAGTACTTC
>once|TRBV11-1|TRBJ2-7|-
CASSPRGPYEQYF
TGTGCCAGCAGCCCCAGGGGCCCCTACGAGCAGTACTTC
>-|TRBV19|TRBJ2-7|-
CASSIGRDYEQYF
TGTGCCAGTAGTATAGGCCGGGACTACGAGCAGTACTTC